Each of the 15 T cell receptor beta chains below was sequenced from the same sample in a study of T cells in localized non-small cell lung cancer. Generated by immunoSEQ multiplex PCR, the TCRdb table keeps only in-frame clones and is missing some. In the table there are roughly 35,000 clones, 80% to 95% of which are singletons. Sample: peripheral blood, taken before any cancer treatment. The receptors shown here come from a female donor over 55 with stage I lung adenocarcinoma.

The CDR3 region has the DNA TGTGCCAGCTCAGCAGTTACGGGGGGTCCTAATGAAAAACTGTTTTTT. Protein sequence: CASSAVTGGPNEKLFF. The V gene is TRBV18, the J gene TRBJ1-4; D might be TRBD1 (5 bases). The V and J ends lost 5 bases and 3 bases respectively, with 16 bases between them. From germline, CDR1 is KGHSH and CDR2 LQKENI. The CDR3 extends over 16 amino acids. The whole variable domain, filled in from reference TRBV18 and TRBJ1-4, reads NAGVMQNPRHLVRRRGQEARLRCSPMKGHSHVYWYRQLPEEGLKFMVYLQKENIIDESGMPKERFSAEFPKEGPSILRIQQVVRGDSAAYFCASSAVTGGPNEKLFFGSGTQLSVL.

J is TRBJ2-7 and V is TRBV5-4, with D perhaps TRBD1 or TRBD2 (5 bases each). V was clipped by 6 bases and J by 1 base, with 11 bases between them. The CDR3 is 13 amino acids. Germline V gene data show CDR1 as SGHNT and CDR2 as YYREEE (reference sequence). The DNA of the CDR3 is TGTGCCAGCAATATATGGGGGTCCTACGAGCAGTACTTC. This translates into CASNIWGSYEQYF.

The chain joins TRBV30 to TRBJ1-2; 9 bases fit TRBD1. Trimming removed 7 bases from V and 5 bases from J; junction bases left unmatched: 23. CDR3 length: 18 amino acids. From germline, CDR1 is GTSNPN and CDR2 SVGIG (reference sequence). The DNA for the CDR3 is TGTGCCTACCAAGCCCCGGGACAGGGTGTCGGAGATTATTATGGCTACACCTTC. This sequence encodes CAYQAPGQGVGDYYGYTF. Combining the CDR3 with reference TRBV30 and TRBJ1-2 gives the whole variable domain SQTIHQWPATLVQPVGSPLSLECTVEGTSNPNLYWYRQAAGRGLQLLFYSVGIGQISSEVPQNLSASRPQDRQFILSSKKLLLSDSGFYLCAYQAPGQGVGDYYGYTFGSGTRLTVV.

The CDR3 region has the DNA TGCAGTGCTGAAAAGGCAGATACGCAGTATTTT. It codes for CSAEKADTQYF. This sequence joins TRBV20-1 and TRBJ2-3; unclear D gene. The V gene lost 5 bases and the J gene lost 4 bases, with 7 bases spanning the gap. Germline V gene lookup returns CDR1 DFQATT and CDR2 SNEGSKA (reference sequence). The CDR3 covers 11 residues.

The rearrangement uses TRBV28 and TRBJ2-7; TRBD1 matches 8 bases. CDR3 size: 15 residues. V shed 1 base, J shed 3 bases, and the junction held 5 bases outside the gene matches. Germline values: CDR1 MDHEN, CDR2 SYDVKM. The CDR3 DNA sequence: TGTGCCAGCAGTTTATCCTTACAGGGGGTCTACGAGCAGTACTTC. It translates to CASSLSLQGVYEQYF.

This CDR3 reads CASSLGGTSGVATQYF. In DNA form, the CDR3 reads TGTGCCAGCAGCCTCGGGGGGACTAGCGGGGTGGCAACCCAGTACTTC. The V gene is TRBV5-4, the J gene TRBJ2-5, with TRBD2 matching 13 bases. The junction had 11 bases not matched to a gene; V was cut back by 4 bases and J by 8 bases. The CDR3 extends over 16 amino acids. Per germline, CDR1 SGHNT and CDR2 YYREEE (reference sequence).

V gene TRBV6-4 combines with J gene TRBJ2-3; unclear D gene. The V end was cut by 2 bases, the J end by 10 bases, with 7 bases between. Germline lookup yields CDR1 MRHNA and CDR2 SNTAGT. This CDR3 spans 11 amino acids. Here the CDR3 DNA reads TGTGCCAGCAGTGACGAGTCGGCGCAGTATTTT. Protein product: CASSDESAQYF.

A word on this clone: This is likely a read error, given that the CDR3 carries no conserved phenylalanine or tryptophan at its end. The rearrangement uses TRBV6-5 and TRBJ1-1, with unresolved D. Germline loops: CDR1 MNHEY, CDR2 SVGAGI. The CDR3 covers 15 residues. Trimming removed 0 bases at V and 1 base at J, with 9 bases between. CDR3 in DNA: TGTGCCAGCAGTTACTCGACGTACACGAACACTGAAGCTTTCCTT. This translates into CASSYSTYTNTEAFL.

Here the CDR3 reads CSVQQGITYGYTF. The CDR3, as DNA: TGCAGCGTCCAACAGGGTATAACATATGGCTACACCTTC. The J gene is TRBJ1-2, the V gene TRBV29-1; a possible D gene is TRBD1 (6 bases). V was clipped by 6 bases and J by 5 bases, with 16 bases between them. This CDR3 is built from 13 residues. Germline loops: CDR1 SQVTM, CDR2 ANQGSEA.

The chain links TRBV10-1 to TRBJ2-3, with TRBD2 identical over 10 bases. Losses at the gene ends were 3 bases for V and 0 bases for J; bases not matched to a gene: 3. Germline lookup yields CDR1 WNHNN and CDR2 SYGVQD (reference sequence). The CDR3 consists of 16 residues. The CDR3 spells CASSELAGYSTDTQYF. The CDR3 region has the DNA TGCGCCAGCAGTGAACTAGCGGGGTATAGCACAGATACGCAGTATTTT.

The chain couples TRBV27 to TRBJ1-6; D is undetermined. Germline assignment: CDR1 MNHEY and CDR2 SMNVEV (reference sequence). V was trimmed by 0 bases and J by 7 bases, leaving 13 bases between them. The CDR3 loop spans 16 amino acids. The CDR3 is CASSLSAGVSNSPLHF. The CDR3 coding sequence is TGTGCCAGCAGTTTATCGGCGGGAGTTTCCAATTCACCCCTCCACTTT.

This chain connects TRBV7-9 to TRBJ2-1, with a possible D match to TRBD1 (6 bases). V was pared by 4 bases and J by 7 bases, with 20 bases between. Per the germline V gene, CDR1 is SEHNR and CDR2 is FQNEAQ (reference sequence). This CDR3 is built from 16 residues. The DNA of the CDR3 is TGTGCCAGCAGCTCAGCGGTACAGGGAATTTGGAATGAGCAGTTCTTC. Translated: CASSSAVQGIWNEQFF.

There are a few counts of this clone. The rearrangement links TRBV27 to TRBJ2-7; D uncertain. V shed 2 bases and J shed 1 base, with 9 bases lying between them. This CDR3 comprises 14 residues. CDR1 and CDR2 (germline): MNHEY, SMNVEV (reference sequence). The chain's CDR3 is CASSLKDGSYEQYF. The CDR3 DNA sequence: TGTGCCAGCAGTTTAAAAGACGGATCCTACGAGCAGTACTTC.

The J gene is TRBJ1-1, the V gene TRBV6-6; TRBD1 matches 10 bases. This CDR3 is 14 amino acids long. Losses at the gene ends were 7 bases for V and 4 bases for J; bases not matched to a gene: 6. Germline V gene lookup returns CDR1 MNHNY and CDR2 SVGAGI (reference sequence). The CDR3 sequence: CASTDRGLGTEAFF. In DNA form, the CDR3 reads TGTGCCAGCACCGACAGGGGGCTTGGCACTGAAGCTTTCTTT.

In its sample, this clone was seen once. The J gene is TRBJ2-5, the V gene TRBV5-1; D tentatively reads TRBD1 or TRBD2 (5 bases each). Germline-derived CDR1 and CDR2 are SGHRS and YFSETQ. The V end was cut by 6 bases, the J end by 1 base, with 10 bases between. This CDR3 is built from 13 residues. DNA for the CDR3: TGCGCCAGCAACCACGGGACCCAAGAGACCCAGTACTTC. Protein product: CASNHGTQETQYF.